This TCR beta chain originates from a study of blood T cell repertoires in COVID-19 (TCRdb year 2020). Describing the broader study: Samples covering the acute and convalescent phases of COVID-19 were provided by collaborators in the United States, Italy and Spain. Samples came from the ongoing ImmuneRACE study (first 160 participants) plus 1,254 subjects from 6 global collaborators. The material from the prospective study consisted of cDNA or gDNA derived from T cells, B-cell-depleted T cells, or PBMCs. The repertoires were made available in a free public database intended to serve as a resource for research on the immune response to SARS-CoV-2. Sample metadata almost always included a de-identified subject ID, COVID-19 status, age in years and sex. Subjects who had been exposed to COVID-19, were actively infected with it, or had recovered from it provided the deeply sampled blood TCRbeta repertoires that made up the dataset. HLA class I and class II types, where available, came from metadata supplied by the sample provider rather than from assay-based typing.

Study-wide findings and limitations: The quantity of clinical and demographic metadata differed by source and by participant and was supplied without curation.

This clone has just one count. Its target antigen remains unknown. No qualities accompany the bases; no much larger clone lies one base away. The collaborating institutions used their own protocols to collect whole blood in K2EDTA tubes. For TCRbeta analysis, collaborator samples were shipped as frozen whole blood, as isolated PBMCs, or as DNA extracted from either sample type. There are 14 amino acids in the CDR3, from cysteine to phenylalanine inclusive. CDR3 DNA is the only sequence kept; it has 42 bases, read in frame from the first base. V is pruned by 0 bases and J by 5 bases, leaving 4 bases of the junction without a gene match. In the germline V gene, CDR1 corresponds to LGHNA and CDR2 to YSLEER. TCRbeta CDR3 regions were amplified from genomic DNA by means of the immunoSEQ Assay, a bias-controlled multiplex PCR. On the authors' methods: The number of nucleated cells in each sample was estimated by amplification of reference gene primers within the assay. To quantify the absolute abundance of each unique TCRbeta CDR3 rearrangement, sequence reads were collapsed and filtered. For each sample, productive Simpson clonality was calculated as the square root of Simpson's diversity index across productive rearrangements. TCRdb retrieved this table from immuneACCESS and kept in-frame rearrangements only. Not all clones are present; in checked studies, unresolved V genes account for under half, and no reason is known for the remainder. The V and J calls and the clone size are those of that table, but D and trimming were determined from the DNA. Counted in this sample were about 340,000 clones; around 80% of them appeared once. The ten largest clonotypes hold 2.5% to 3.5% of the sample.

The rearrangement joined TRBV4-3 to TRBJ2-7; the central 7 bases match TRBD2. The clonotype originates from a man aged 25 to 40 with active or convalescent COVID-19. Sequencing input: peripheral blood. CDR3 sequence: CASSQDEGRDEQYF. The DNA sequence follows: TGCGCCAGCAGCCAAGATGAGGGGAGGGACGAGCAGTACTTC.